Described below is a single T cell receptor beta chain sequence and its context. Its antigen is not identified. These data originate in a study of cytomegalovirus exposure and HLA in healthy donors. V dropped 0 bases and J dropped 1; count of bases not matched to a gene: 13. The germline V gene has CDR1 MGHRA and CDR2 YSYEKL. The CDR3 contains 19 residues. Use of 60 Vbeta and 13 Jbeta primers characterized the PCR. Method: immunoSEQ multiplex PCR; TCRdb's copy keeps in-frame clones and lacks some. This sample has about 130,000 clones, with 75% to 85% found just once. Study-wide points: Analysis performed later showed TCR beta chains linked to HLA being more clonally expanded than equally common others.

This receptor was taken from a male donor in good health and CMV-seronegative. The sample consisted of PBMCs. The gene calls are TRBV4-1 and TRBJ1-1, with 8 nucleotides matching TRBD1. CDR3 DNA: TGCGCCAGCAGCCAAGAAATGGACAGGGCAGACATGAAGAACACTGAAGCTTTCTTT. Its protein is CASSQEMDRADMKNTEAFF.